The 23 T cell receptor beta chains in this list originate from one sample, sequenced in a study of PD-1 blockade in classical Hodgkin lymphoma. Exposure to brentuximab vedotin varied, and each patient had relapsed following autologous stem cell transplantation. Thawed PBMCs were subjected to magnetic negative selection, which yielded isolated CD8+ T cells. Generated by immunoSEQ multiplex PCR, the TCRdb table keeps only in-frame clones and is missing some. Here the sample spans 1,000 or so clones, about 83% being singletons. The source was CD8+ T cells from blood, collected at baseline. The receptors were gathered from a human donor with classical Hodgkin lymphoma.

This chain joins TRBV28 and TRBJ1-2; tentative D call: TRBD1 (5 bases). The germline CDR1 and CDR2 sequences are MDHEN and SYDVKM. This CDR3 region has 16 residues. Trimming left V 6 bases short and J 3 bases short, with 20 bases between. CDR3 nucleotides: TGTGCCAGCAGCTCAACCTGGACACTCCTAGACTATGGCTACACCTTC. This translates into CASSSTWTLLDYGYTF.

This chain joins TRBV7-9 and TRBJ2-7, with 8 bases that match TRBD1. The CDR3 length is 15 residues. Germline V gene data show CDR1 as SEHNR and CDR2 as FQNEAQ (reference sequence). With 4 bases clipped from V and 3 bases from J, the junction kept 8 bases outside the gene matches. DNA for the CDR3: TGTGCCAGCAGCTCCGCGACAGGGGTCCTCTACGAGCAGTACTTC. Amino acids: CASSSATGVLYEQYF.

The chain combines TRBV7-2 with TRBJ2-7; 10 nucleotides match TRBD1. Germline V gene data show CDR1 as SGHTA and CDR2 as FQGNSA. J was trimmed by 1 base and V by 1 base; bases with no gene match: 7. The CDR3 runs to 17 residues. This CDR3 reads CASSLVGVGQGSYEQYF. DNA of the CDR3: TGTGCCAGCAGCTTAGTTGGGGTGGGACAGGGGTCCTACGAGCAGTACTTC.

The V gene is TRBV30, the J gene TRBJ1-1; the D gene is possibly TRBD1 (5 bases). Trimming pared 3 bases from V and 7 bases from J, leaving 18 bases between. This CDR3 region has 14 residues. Germline loops: CDR1 GTSNPN, CDR2 SVGIG (reference sequence). The CDR3 region has the DNA TGTGCCTGGAGCGCTGGGACGGTGAGGGATGAAGCTTTCTTT. Translated: CAWSAGTVRDEAFF.

This rearrangement joins TRBV7-4 to TRBJ1-6; possibly TRBD1 for D (5 bases). Trimming cost V 6 bases and J 5 bases, with 8 bases left between them. Germline assignment: CDR1 SGHVT and CDR2 SQSDAQ. The CDR3 sequence is 13 residues long. The CDR3 DNA reads TGTGCCAGCAGTCCGGGGGATAATTCACCCCTCCACTTT. Encoded protein: CASSPGDNSPLHF.

This clone was counted only a few times. The gene calls are TRBV4-2 and TRBJ2-2; D gene uncertain. V was shortened by 2 bases and J by 7 bases, with 14 bases between the two germline ends. This CDR3 has 15 residues. Looked up from germline, CDR1 is LGHNA and CDR2 is YNFKEQ. CDR3 protein: CASSQNTGSSGELFF. In DNA form, the CDR3 reads TGTGCCAGCAGCCAAAATACCGGGTCCAGCGGGGAGCTGTTTTTT.

The V and J genes are TRBV7-9 and TRBJ1-2; the match to TRBD1 covers 9 bases. The CDR3 runs 14 residues. The ends lost 6 bases at V and 4 bases at J; junction bases unmatched: 6. Looked up from germline, CDR1 is SEHNR and CDR2 is FQNEAQ (reference sequence). CDR3 DNA sequence: TGTGCCAGCAGTCCAGGGACAGGGCTCTATGGCTACACCTTC. Protein sequence: CASSPGTGLYGYTF.

The V and J genes are TRBV19 and TRBJ2-1, with TRBD2 matching 11 bases. Trimming removed 5 bases from V and 0 bases from J; junction bases left unmatched: 12. CDR1 and CDR2 (germline): LNHDA, SQIVND (reference sequence). The CDR3 is made up of 19 amino acids. Written as DNA, the CDR3 is TGTGCCAGTAGTCCCCTCTTGACTAGCGGGAAGAGCTCCTACAATGAGCAGTTCTTC. Translated, it gives CASSPLLTSGKSSYNEQFF.

The V and J genes are TRBV6-1 and TRBJ1-5, with 9 bases lining up with TRBD1. Germline-derived CDR1 and CDR2 are MNHNS and SASEGT. V was clipped by 6 bases and J by 4 bases; unmatched bases: 4. The CDR3 totals 14 residues. In DNA, the CDR3 is TGTGCCAGCAGGGGGACAGGGACTAATCAGCCCCAGCATTTT. This translates into CASRGTGTNQPQHF.

The chain carries TRBV10-3 and TRBJ2-3, with 10 bases fitting TRBD2. This CDR3 region has 16 residues. V trimming: 7 bases; J trimming: 4 bases; junction bases outside the gene matches: 11. The germline CDR1 and CDR2 sequences are ENHRY and SYGVKD. This chain's CDR3 is CAIIRTSGPLADTQYF. CDR3 coding DNA: TGTGCCATCATTCGGACTAGCGGTCCCCTCGCAGATACGCAGTATTTT.

The chain links TRBV6-4 to TRBJ2-2, with TRBD2 matching 8 bases. CDR1 is MRHNA, CDR2 SNTAGT, per germline. This CDR3 has 18 residues. V lost 0 bases to trimming and J lost 3 bases; unmatched junction nucleotides: 9. The CDR3 here is CASSDSKSSGLDTGELFF. The CDR3 DNA is TGTGCCAGCAGTGACTCGAAGTCTAGCGGGCTCGACACCGGGGAGCTGTTTTTT.

This chain connects TRBV5-6 to TRBJ1-2; D gene uncertain. This CDR3 is 15 amino acids long. V was pared by 0 bases and J by 0 bases, with 9 bases between. Per germline, CDR1 SGHDT and CDR2 YYEEEE. CDR3 amino acids: CASSLEAGANYGYTF. The CDR3 nucleotides are TGTGCCAGCAGCTTGGAGGCGGGTGCTAACTATGGCTACACCTTC.

The chain joins TRBV27 to TRBJ2-7; D might be TRBD1 or TRBD2, each matching 5 bases. CDR3 length equals 15 residues. V lost 2 bases and J lost 3, with 14 bases in between. Germline loops: CDR1 MNHEY, CDR2 SMNVEV (reference sequence). The CDR3 bases are TGTGCCAGCAGTTTAAAGGGGACCGCCAACTACGAGCAGTACTTC. This sequence encodes CASSLKGTANYEQYF.

V is TRBV7-3 and J is TRBJ2-7, with 8 bases lining up with TRBD2. This CDR3 contains 15 residues. J lost 4 bases, V lost 6 bases, and 11 bases had no gene match. Germline V CDR1 and CDR2: SGHTA, FQGTGA. CDR3 residues: CASRLDIAGSYEQYF. The CDR3 bases are TGTGCCAGCAGACTCGACATAGCGGGAAGTTACGAGCAGTACTTC.

This chain's CDR3 is CASSQESGGLSTDTQYF. The CDR3 DNA sequence: TGCGCCAGCAGCCAAGAGAGTGGGGGGTTGAGCACAGATACGCAGTATTTT. This rearrangement joins TRBV4-1 to TRBJ2-3; maybe TRBD2 (6 bases). The V and J ends lost 0 bases and 0 bases respectively, with 13 bases between them. The germline gives CDR1 MGHRA, CDR2 YSYEKL. This CDR3 is 17 amino acids long.

The chain links TRBV27 to TRBJ2-1; D gene ambiguous. The CDR3 covers 13 residues. Germline CDR1 reads MNHEY; CDR2 reads SMNVEV (reference sequence). Trimming removed 2 bases at V and 2 bases at J, with 4 bases between. The CDR3 region is CASSLPTYNEQFF. CDR3 coding DNA: TGTGCCAGCAGTTTACCCACCTACAATGAGCAGTTCTTC.

The genes are TRBV11-3 and TRBJ1-4; unclear D gene. CDR1 SGHNT and CDR2 YENEEA come from the germline V gene. The length of the CDR3 is 15 residues. V lost 0 bases, J lost 5 bases, and 10 bases lay in between. CDR3 sequence reads: CASSLDSGYNEKLFF. CDR3 in DNA: TGTGCCAGCAGCTTAGACTCAGGTTACAATGAAAAACTGTTTTTT.

The rearrangement links TRBV9 to TRBJ1-1; D unclear. This CDR3 comprises 13 residues. In germline, CDR1 is SGDLS, CDR2 YYNGEE. V lost 0 bases to trimming and J lost 3 bases, with 6 bases between them. The CDR3 coding sequence is TGTGCCAGCAGCGTAGAGGTGGACACTGAAGCTTTCTTT. Its protein is CASSVEVDTEAFF.

The chain uses TRBV18 and TRBJ2-7; D may be TRBD2 (6 bases). The CDR3 loop spans 16 amino acids. Germline values: CDR1 KGHSH, CDR2 LQKENI. The V end lost 0 bases, the J end lost 1 base, and 13 bases lay between the germline ends. CDR3: CASSPPKGTVSYEQYF. The CDR3 region has the DNA TGTGCCAGCTCACCACCGAAGGGGACTGTTTCCTACGAGCAGTACTTC.

The V call is TRBV6-5, the J call TRBJ2-4; D is tentatively TRBD1 or TRBD2 (5 bases each). The CDR3 spans 13 residues. V was clipped by 2 bases and J by 8 bases, with 10 bases between them. Germline assignment: CDR1 MNHEY and CDR2 SVGAGI. The CDR3 region is CASSYEEGHIQYF. The DNA of the CDR3 is TGTGCCAGCAGTTACGAAGAGGGACACATTCAGTACTTC.

This rearrangement joins TRBV10-3 to TRBJ1-2; maybe TRBD1 (6 bases). CDR3 length: 13 residues. Trimming took 10 bases from V and 7 from J, leaving 19 bases between them. CDR1 is ENHRY and CDR2 is SYGVKD in the germline V gene. The CDR3 reads CASRPTGFGGYTF. CDR3 nucleotide sequence: TGTGCCAGCAGACCTACAGGGTTCGGTGGCTACACCTTC.

V gene TRBV4-1 combines with J gene TRBJ2-7; D assignment may be TRBD1 or TRBD2 (5 bases each). V shed 1 base and J shed 4 bases, with 14 bases lying between them. The CDR3 is 15 amino acids. Germline values: CDR1 MGHRA, CDR2 YSYEKL. The CDR3 protein is CASSQGGAPGYEQYF. The DNA of the CDR3 is TGCGCCAGCAGCCAAGGAGGGGCCCCCGGGTACGAGCAGTACTTC.

This chain joins TRBV4-1 and TRBJ1-1; D ambiguous. V lost 1 base and J lost 6, with 9 bases in between. The CDR3 extends over 13 amino acids. The germline V gene encodes CDR1 MGHRA and CDR2 YSYEKL. The CDR3 coding sequence is TGCGCCAGCAGCCAAGCAAGGGTGGCTGAAGCTTTCTTT. Its translation is CASSQARVAEAFF.